The following is a T cell receptor beta chain sequence with its context. Which antigen it targets is not known. The record has no base qualities; no much larger clone is one base away. TCRbeta CDR3 regions were amplified from genomic DNA using the immunoSEQ Assay, a bias-controlled multiplex PCR. Per the source publication's procedure: Within the assay, amplification of reference gene primers was used to estimate how many nucleated cells each sample contained. To quantify the absolute abundance of each unique TCRbeta CDR3 rearrangement, sequence reads were collapsed and filtered. Productive Simpson clonality was computed per sample as the square root of Simpson's diversity index over productive rearrangements. The clones in this table, taken by TCRdb from immuneACCESS, are in-frame only. Not every clone is retained; where verified, under half of the shortfall comes from an unresolved V gene, and the cause of the rest is unknown. V and J calls and clone size are copied from that table; D and trimming were computed from the DNA. For this sample there are around 230,000 clones; 84% appear just once. About 2% of the sample goes to the ten largest clones.

This record comes from a study of blood T cell repertoires in COVID-19 (dated by TCRdb to about 2020). In the study overall: The collaborator samples originated in the United States, Italy and Spain and spanned the acute and convalescent phases of COVID-19. The prospective study material was composed of cDNA or gDNA derived from T cells, B-cell-depleted T cells, or PBMCs. The dataset comprised deeply sampled blood TCRbeta repertoires from subjects exposed to, actively infected with, or recovered from COVID-19. The repertoires were released in a freely available public database meant as a resource for research on the immune response to SARS-CoV-2. The samples were drawn from two sources: the first 160 participants of the ongoing ImmuneRACE study, and 950 to 1,500 subjects contributed by 6 global collaborators. Nearly every sample came with metadata listing a de-identified subject ID, COVID-19 status, age in years and sex. Where available, HLA class I and class II types were obtained from metadata supplied by the sample provider rather than from assay-based typing.

Here is what the overall study found, with its caveats: The amount of clinical and demographic metadata varied by source and participant and was provided uncurated.

As encoded in the germline V gene (reference sequence), CDR1 is SGHNT while CDR2 is YYREEE. V trim: 4 bases; J trim: 5 bases; unmatched bases: 9. From the cysteine through the phenylalanine, the CDR3 covers 15 amino acids. Only the CDR3 region is kept as DNA, spanning 45 bases read in frame from base 1. Another Seattle source contributed samples from volunteer blood donors who had recovered from COVID-19. Whole blood was collected in K2EDTA tubes by collaborating institutions according to the institutions' own protocols. For TCRbeta analysis, collaborator samples were shipped as frozen whole blood, as isolated PBMCs, or as DNA extracted from either sample type.

The material sequenced was peripheral blood. The rearrangement combines TRBV5-4 with TRBJ2-3, and 8 bases in between align with TRBD2. The source is a man in his forties who had recovered from COVID-19. In nucleotides, the sequence is TGTGCCAGCAGCCCCACGGGGGGGCCCGGAGATACGCAGTATTTT. It specifies CASSPTGGPGDTQYF.